This TCR beta chain was sequenced during a study of blood T cells in healthy people across ages. Whole-study results and caveats: Per million T cells, TCR beta diversity dropped roughly linearly as age increased.

The CDR3 has 16 residues. V lost 3 bases and J lost 2, with 19 bases in between. Germline values: CDR1 DFQATT, CDR2 SNEGSKA (reference sequence). A sample-barcoded 5' primer and a J-beta primer mix were used in a second PCR of about 7 to 12 cycles. TCRdb independently ran MiXCR on the 5' RACE reads; one entry per CDR3 protein. The sample lists about 1.4 million distinct CDR3 sequences; roughly 64% were seen once. In the case of this clonotype: Antigen specificity is unknown.

This chain connects TRBV20-1 to TRBJ1-2; D is ambiguous. The sequenced sample was blood. This sequence originates from a man aged 18 to 30 in good health. CDR3 DNA: TGCAGTGCTAGCAAGACCGGGAGGGCGCCCAACTATGGCTACACCTTC. Its protein is CSASKTGRAPNYGYTF.